What follows are 25 T cell receptor beta chains derived from one specimen sequenced in a study of technical replicates of blood from several donors. Data came from immunoSEQ multiplex PCR; TCRdb stores just in-frame clones and leaves some out. The sample comprises about 74,000 clones, 85% to 95% of which are singletons, and 0.25% to 0.3% rests with the top ten. Sequences were obtained from T cells isolated from PBMCs. The receptors were sampled from a human donor in good health.

The chain couples TRBV28 to TRBJ2-1, with D perhaps matching TRBD2 (5 bases). The CDR3 extends over 15 amino acids. The germline V gene encodes CDR1 MDHEN and CDR2 SYDVKM. With 5 bases removed from V and 0 bases from J, the gap between germline ends came to 11 bases. The CDR3 reads CASSPDFISYNEQFF. DNA of the CDR3: TGTGCCAGCAGTCCGGACTTCATCTCCTACAATGAGCAGTTCTTC.

This chain connects TRBV29-1 to TRBJ1-1, with 9 bases matching TRBD1. With 5 bases clipped from V and 5 bases from J, the junction kept 9 bases outside the gene matches. Germline V gene lookup returns CDR1 SQVTM and CDR2 ANQGSEA. The CDR3 runs 14 residues. The CDR3 region is CSVFTGTGSTEAFF. The CDR3 coding sequence is TGCAGCGTTTTCACCGGGACAGGGAGTACTGAAGCTTTCTTT.

The V call is TRBV18, the J call TRBJ2-7; maybe TRBD1 (7 bases). Trimming removed 6 bases from V and 12 bases from J, with 18 bases in between. From germline, CDR1 is KGHSH and CDR2 LQKENI. This CDR3 region has 12 residues. The CDR3 region is CASSPGGTWLYF. Written as DNA, the CDR3 is TGTGCCAGCTCGCCAGGGGGGACGTGGTTGTACTTC.

The rearrangement uses TRBV12-2 and TRBJ1-1; the table names TRBD1, a call not compared with the DNA. TRBV12-2 is a pseudogene. CDR3 length: 17 residues. The CDR3 sequence is CASRLFGQRNMNTEAFF. The CDR3 bases are TGTGCAAGTCGCTTATTCGGACAGCGAAATATGAACACTGAAGCTTTCTTT.

The rearrangement joins TRBV19 to TRBJ1-4, with TRBD1 matching over 10 bases. This CDR3 has 14 residues. V lost 5 bases and J lost 7; bases outside the gene matches: 4. Germline values: CDR1 LNHDA, CDR2 SQIVND (reference sequence). The CDR3 loop is CASSDDRGREKLFF. CDR3 sequence (DNA): TGTGCCAGTAGTGATGACAGGGGGCGTGAAAAACTGTTTTTT.

The chain links TRBV6-1 to TRBJ1-1, with no clear D. The CDR3 spans 12 residues. V was clipped by 3 bases and J by 1 base, with 3 bases between them. Germline values: CDR1 MNHNS, CDR2 SASEGT. The DNA of the CDR3 is TGTGCCAGCAGTGACAGGAACACTGAAGCTTTCTTT. This codes for CASSDRNTEAFF.

The V gene is TRBV9, the J gene TRBJ1-4, with D unresolved. This CDR3 contains 12 residues. Trimming took 3 bases from V and 8 from J, leaving 8 bases between them. The germline V gene encodes CDR1 SGDLS and CDR2 YYNGEE. The CDR3 nucleotides read TGTGCCAGCAGCGCAATTGAGGAAAAACTGTTTTTT. Protein sequence: CASSAIEEKLFF.

The chain has TRBV5-5 and TRBJ1-1; D is perhaps TRBD1 (5 bases). Germline lookup yields CDR1 SGHKS and CDR2 YYEKEE (reference sequence). The CDR3 loop spans 12 amino acids. Trimming stripped 4 bases from V and 6 bases from J, with 10 bases between. CDR3 in amino acids: CASSPAGPEAFF. CDR3 nucleotide sequence: TGTGCCAGCAGCCCGGCGGGGCCTGAAGCTTTCTTT.

J is TRBJ2-7 and V is TRBV6-1; no clear D. Trimming removed 11 bases from V and 3 bases from J, with 17 bases in between. CDR3 length: 13 amino acids. Germline V gene sequence: CDR1 MNHNS, CDR2 SASEGT. The CDR3, as DNA: TGTGCCTCGAGCGAGAGGAACTACTACGAGCAGTACTTC. This translates into CASSERNYYEQYF.

The chain employs TRBV28 and TRBJ2-1; tentatively, D is TRBD1 (5 bases). This CDR3 comprises 17 residues. The germline V and J ends were trimmed by 3 bases and 5 bases, with 20 bases remaining between them. Germline CDR1 reads MDHEN; CDR2 reads SYDVKM. The CDR3 coding sequence is TGTGCCAGCAGTTTCACATTCGTCAGGGTCGCCCACAATGAGCAGTTCTTC. Protein: CASSFTFVRVAHNEQFF.

V and J are TRBV19 and TRBJ1-2; tentatively, D is TRBD1 (6 bases). This CDR3 has 15 amino acids. Germline V gives CDR1 LNHDA, CDR2 SQIVND (reference sequence). V lost 3 bases, J lost 7 bases, and 18 bases lay in between. The CDR3 bases are TGTGCCAGTAGTATCTCGACAGGCTCCCTAGGTGGCTACACCTTC. It yields the protein CASSISTGSLGGYTF.

The gene calls are TRBV29-1 and TRBJ2-7, with 11 nucleotides matching TRBD2. The V gene's germline CDR1 is SQVTM and CDR2 ANQGSEA. The junction had 12 bases not matched to a gene; V was cut back by 2 bases and J by 0 bases. This CDR3 has 18 amino acids. The CDR3 loop reads CSVEKRTSGLLFSYEQYF. The CDR3 nucleotides are TGCAGCGTTGAAAAGAGGACTAGCGGGCTTCTCTTCTCCTACGAGCAGTACTTC.

The genes are TRBV7-9 and TRBJ2-3; 8 bases map to TRBD2. The CDR3 loop spans 16 amino acids. After removal of 5 bases from V and 2 bases from J, the junction contained 9 bases not matched to a gene. CDR1 SEHNR and CDR2 FQNEAQ come from the germline V gene (reference sequence). This CDR3 is CASSRLSSGSTDTQYF. As DNA, the CDR3 is TGTGCCAGCAGCCGACTTTCTAGCGGGTCCACAGATACGCAGTATTTT.

The CDR3 DNA reads TGTGCCAGTGCTCCCGGGACAGGGGATTACGAGCAGTACTTC. As protein: CASAPGTGDYEQYF. The chain uses TRBV6-1 and TRBJ2-7, with 10 bases fitting TRBD1. V was pared by 9 bases and J by 4 bases, with 9 bases of the junction left unmatched. This CDR3 spans 14 amino acids. Germline CDR1 is MNHNS and CDR2 is SASEGT.

V is TRBV5-5 and J is TRBJ1-6; D unresolved. This CDR3 region has 18 residues. The germline gives CDR1 SGHKS, CDR2 YYEKEE (reference sequence). Trimming stripped 4 bases from V and 2 bases from J, with 19 bases between. This CDR3 reads CASSMDQPGVAYNSPLHF. DNA of the CDR3: TGTGCCAGCAGCATGGACCAACCCGGGGTAGCCTATAATTCACCCCTCCACTTT.

The chain's CDR3 is CASSSRTYEQYF. CDR3 in DNA: TGTGCCAGCAGTTCCAGAACCTACGAGCAGTACTTC. The gene calls are TRBV28 and TRBJ2-7; D unresolved. V was trimmed by 4 bases and J by 2 bases, leaving 6 bases between them. This CDR3 has 12 amino acids. The germline CDR1 and CDR2 sequences are MDHEN and SYDVKM.

The J gene is TRBJ2-7, the V gene TRBV6-5; D is unresolved. Germline V gene sequence: CDR1 MNHEY, CDR2 SVGAGI. The CDR3 has 16 residues. Deletions cut 0 bases from V and 1 base from J, with 13 bases between. The CDR3 sequence is CASSYSTAGMSYEQYF. Written as DNA, the CDR3 is TGTGCCAGCAGTTACTCGACGGCAGGCATGTCCTACGAGCAGTACTTC.

This clone occurred a few times. The chain is built from TRBV30 and TRBJ1-4; D may be TRBD1 (5 bases). This CDR3 region has 14 residues. V was trimmed by 0 bases and J by 5 bases, leaving 10 bases between them. Germline loops: CDR1 GTSNPN, CDR2 SVGIG (reference sequence). The CDR3 DNA reads TGTGCCTGGAGTGTGGGCAGGGCAAATGAAAAACTGTTTTTT. It is translated as CAWSVGRANEKLFF.

V usage is TRBV29-1 and J usage is TRBJ2-5, with a tentative D call TRBD1 (6 bases). CDR1 and CDR2 (germline): SQVTM, ANQGSEA. This CDR3 has 13 residues. Trimming took off 1 base at V and 6 bases at J, with 12 bases between the two ends. CDR3 DNA sequence: TGCAGCGTTGAAGGGCAGGGGATCCAGACCCAGTACTTC. Its protein product is CSVEGQGIQTQYF.

The sample holds one count of this clone. This rearrangement joins TRBV9 to TRBJ1-6; D is uncertain. V lost 4 bases and J lost 3, with 8 bases in between. Germline V lookup: CDR1 SGDLS, CDR2 YYNGEE. The CDR3 sequence is 14 residues long. CDR3 in DNA: TGTGCCAGCAGCCGGAGGGTCTATAATTCACCCCTCCACTTT. It yields the protein CASSRRVYNSPLHF.

The V and J genes are TRBV4-2 and TRBJ2-2; 8 bases are a match to TRBD2. Germline V CDR1 and CDR2: LGHNA, YNFKEQ. This CDR3 is 17 amino acids long. Trimming removed 0 bases from V and 8 bases from J; junction bases left unmatched: 11. The CDR3 sequence is CASSQEASGGTQGELFF. As DNA, the CDR3 is TGTGCCAGCAGCCAAGAAGCGAGCGGGGGTACCCAGGGGGAGCTGTTTTTT.

Only a few counts were recorded for this clone. The chain joins TRBV9 to TRBJ1-1; D is unresolved. V was cut by 4 bases and J by 4 bases, with 14 bases left in between. This CDR3 has 14 amino acids. CDR1 is SGDLS, CDR2 YYNGEE, per germline. The CDR3 is CASSPSRLSTEAFF. CDR3 sequence (DNA): TGTGCCAGCAGCCCATCACGGTTGTCCACTGAAGCTTTCTTT.

The rearrangement uses TRBV5-1 and TRBJ1-2, with D perhaps matching TRBD1 (5 bases). From germline, CDR1 is SGHRS and CDR2 YFSETQ. V was pared by 4 bases and J by 1 base, with 14 bases between. This CDR3 has 15 amino acids. CDR3 DNA sequence: TGCGCCAGCAGCCCAACAACGGGGGGTAACTATGGCTACACCTTC. Translating it yields CASSPTTGGNYGYTF.

This clone was found once. The rearrangement uses TRBV6-6 and TRBJ1-2; 10 bases fit TRBD1. Germline trimming cut 6 bases from V and 6 bases from J; bases unmatched to any gene: 4. The CDR3 is made up of 13 amino acids. CDR1 MNHNY and CDR2 SVGAGI come from the germline V gene (reference sequence). CDR3 nucleotide sequence: TGTGCCAGCAGGACAGGGGGCCTTCATGGCTACACCTTC. As protein: CASRTGGLHGYTF.

The chain employs TRBV7-9 and TRBJ2-7; 13 bases match TRBD2. Germline V gene lookup returns CDR1 SEHNR and CDR2 FQNEAQ (reference sequence). With 5 bases clipped from V and 5 bases from J, the junction kept 3 bases outside the gene matches. The CDR3 spans 14 residues. The CDR3: CASSRTSGRDEQYF. For the CDR3, the DNA is TGTGCCAGCAGCCGCACTAGCGGGAGGGACGAGCAGTACTTC.